The subject of this entry is one T cell receptor (beta chain). Its antigen remains unknown. The germline V and J ends were trimmed by 0 bases and 2 bases, with 11 bases remaining between them. There are 15 residues in the CDR3. Germline V gene sequence: CDR1 SGHRS, CDR2 YFSETQ. Researchers ran the PCR with 60 Vbeta and 13 Jbeta primers. The data were produced by immunoSEQ multiplex PCR, yet TCRdb's version contains in-frame clones alone and is incomplete. The sample shows around 150,000 clones, roughly four fifths of them seen only once. The sample belongs to a study of cytomegalovirus exposure and HLA in healthy donors. Overall study results and limits: When a later analysis was performed, an Asian-associated ancestry cluster reportedly had fewer N-insertions than the roughly 670-donor mean.

This TCR came from a woman aged 18-29 years in good health and CMV-seronegative. This sequence joins TRBV5-1 and TRBJ1-1, with D tentatively TRBD1 (5 bases). Sequenced: PBMCs. The CDR3 DNA reads TGCGCCAGCAGCTTGGCTTATCAGGGTAACACTGAAGCTTTCTTT. The encoded protein is CASSLAYQGNTEAFF.